This entry lists 27 T cell receptor beta chains sequenced from one sample in a study of type 1 and type 2 diabetes patients (dated by TCRdb to the mid-2010s). The sequencer was an Illumina MiSeq. Genomic DNA from sorted T cell subsets served as template for TCRbeta CDR3 amplification. The TCRbeta CDR3 region was amplified by multiplex PCR with 30 forward and 13 reverse primers. TCRdb redid the processing of the public reads, applying fastp at Q25 and MiXCR, and retained in-frame beta chains. All rows with the same CDR3 protein become a single entry with the most common DNA and genes. The sample records under 300,000 distinct CDR3 sequences, around 47% of which are singletons. The ten largest clones take up approximately 15% of the sample. The sequencing input was peripheral blood mononuclear cells (PBMCs). These receptor sequences come from a man between 18 and 35 years old with type 2 diabetes.

A word on this clonotype: The junction shows a germline mismatch at one end, possibly a read error. V is TRBV9 and J is TRBJ2-7; D is ambiguous. The V gene's germline CDR1 is SGDLS and CDR2 YYNGEE. The CDR3 is 14 residues long. CDR3 region: CASSISRTSYEQHF. The CDR3 nucleotides read TGTGCCAGTAGTATTTCTAGGACCTCCTACGAGCAGCACTTC.

The chain combines TRBV29-1 with TRBJ2-5; weak D call: TRBD2 (5 bases). Between the trimmed V and J ends, which lost 3 bases and 5 bases, there was a span of 10 bases. Germline CDR1 is SQVTM and CDR2 is ANQGSEA. This CDR3 contains 12 residues. The CDR3 nucleotides are TGCAGCGTTGAGGGAGAAGGGGAGACCCAGTACTTC. Protein sequence: CSVEGEGETQYF.

The chain links TRBV20-1 to TRBJ2-1; D is tentatively TRBD1 or TRBD2 (6 bases each). Germline assignment: CDR1 DFQATT and CDR2 SNEGSKA (reference sequence). The CDR3 has 11 residues. Trimming took 6 bases from V and 8 from J, leaving 11 bases between them. The CDR3 DNA reads as TGCAGTGCAATACGGGGGCATGAGCAGTTCTTC. Protein product: CSAIRGHEQFF.

This chain connects TRBV6-5 to TRBJ1-2, with a tentative D call TRBD1 (6 bases). The CDR3 has 13 residues. Per germline, CDR1 MNHEY and CDR2 SVGAGI. The V and J ends lost 5 bases and 3 bases respectively, with 10 bases between them. The CDR3 DNA sequence: TGTGCCAGCAGTATATACAGGGACTATGGCTACACCTTC. Encoded protein: CASSIYRDYGYTF.

The chain joins TRBV27 to TRBJ2-7, with 8 bases that match TRBD2. This CDR3 comprises 14 residues. With V trimmed by 2 bases and J by 2 bases, 2 bases remained unmatched. Looked up from germline, CDR1 is MNHEY and CDR2 is SMNVEV (reference sequence). This CDR3 is CASSLTGGTYEQYF. The CDR3 region has the DNA TGTGCCAGCAGTTTAACGGGAGGGACCTACGAGCAGTACTTC.

This clonotype is a singleton in its sample. The chain has TRBV7-2 and TRBJ1-2; D is undetermined. This CDR3 has 15 amino acids. Trimming removed 1 base from V and 4 bases from J, with 13 bases in between. The germline V gene encodes CDR1 SGHTA and CDR2 FQGNSA. The CDR3 spells CASSLEGNVGYGYTF. CDR3 bases: TGTGCCAGCAGCTTAGAGGGTAACGTCGGCTATGGCTACACCTTC.

The chain couples TRBV7-2 to TRBJ1-4; D may be TRBD1 (6 bases). The germline V and J ends were trimmed by 6 bases and 5 bases, with 16 bases remaining between them. CDR3 length: 15 residues. Germline lookup yields CDR1 SGHTA and CDR2 FQGNSA. The CDR3 DNA sequence: TGTGCCAGCAGATTCGGACAGAACCCAAATGAAAAACTGTTTTTT. Encoded protein: CASRFGQNPNEKLFF.

DNA of the CDR3: TGTGCCAGCAGCCAAGTCGGGGGATTCACTGAAGCTTTCTTT. This encodes CASSQVGGFTEAFF. V is TRBV14 and J is TRBJ1-1; D possibly corresponds to TRBD1 (5 bases). V was shortened by 1 base and J by 4 bases, with 10 bases between the two germline ends. Per the germline V gene, CDR1 is SGHDN and CDR2 is FVKESK. This CDR3 has 14 amino acids.

The chain couples TRBV4-3 to TRBJ2-5; D perhaps matches TRBD2 (5 bases). The J call could be wrong; TRBJ2-1 is a better fit for the DNA end. The CDR3 extends over 15 amino acids. Germline assignment: CDR1 LGHNA and CDR2 YSLEER. CDR3: CASSPLTRLRNEQFF. As DNA, the CDR3 is TGCGCCAGCAGCCCCCTAACCCGACTACGCAATGAGCAGTTCTTC.

V usage is TRBV7-6 and J usage is TRBJ1-1; TRBD1 agrees at 8 bases. J gave up 0 bases and V 7 bases, and 4 bases lay outside the gene matches. Germline values: CDR1 SGHVS, CDR2 FNYEAQ. CDR3 length equals 14 residues. CDR3 sequence reads: CASTAGGLNTEAFF. The CDR3 DNA is TGTGCCAGCACCGCAGGGGGCTTGAACACTGAAGCTTTCTTT.

A few counts support this clonotype. The chain is built from TRBV30 and TRBJ2-1; D might be TRBD1 (6 bases). V was cut by 2 bases and J by 7 bases, with 12 bases left in between. CDR1 and CDR2 (germline): GTSNPN, SVGIG (reference sequence). The CDR3 loop spans 13 amino acids. In DNA, the CDR3 is TGTGCCTGGAGTCTGGGGGCTTGGAATGAGCAGTTCTTC. Its protein product is CAWSLGAWNEQFF.

With regard to this clonotype: A junction end diverges from the germline sequence, so it may reflect a read error. The gene calls are TRBV28 and TRBJ1-6; weak D call: TRBD1 (5 bases). The germline V gene has CDR1 MDHEN and CDR2 SYDVKM. This CDR3 has 13 amino acids. As DNA, the CDR3 is TGTGCCAGCAGTCTGACCTCCGGGACGGCGACGTTGTTT. Translated, it gives CASSLTSGTATLF.

The chain has TRBV7-9 and TRBJ2-7; 7 positions match TRBD1. J was trimmed by 3 bases and V by 5 bases; bases with no gene match: 7. Per the germline V gene, CDR1 is SEHNR and CDR2 is FQNEAQ (reference sequence). This CDR3 spans 14 amino acids. In nucleotides, the CDR3 is TGTGCCAGCAGCCCAACGACAGGGCACTACGAGCAGTACTTC. Its protein product is CASSPTTGHYEQYF. Filled out from reference TRBV7-9 and TRBJ2-7, the complete variable domain reads DTGVSQNPRHKITKRGQNVTFRCDPISEHNRLYWYRQTLGQGPEFLTYFQNEAQLEKSRLLSDRFSAERPKGSFSTLEIQRTEQGDSAMYLCASSPTTGHYEQYFGPGTRLTVT.

The V gene is TRBV19, the J gene TRBJ2-5; tentative D call: TRBD1 (6 bases). The V gene's germline CDR1 is LNHDA and CDR2 SQIVND (reference sequence). This CDR3 comprises 16 residues. The V and J ends lost 5 bases and 2 bases respectively, with 18 bases between them. CDR3 bases: TGTGCCAGTAGTCCTAGGGGGTACCCATCGCAAGAGACCCAGTACTTC. It yields the protein CASSPRGYPSQETQYF.

V gene TRBV19 combines with J gene TRBJ2-2; 8 bases map to TRBD1. This CDR3 spans 17 amino acids. Losses at the gene ends were 7 bases for V and 4 bases for J; bases not matched to a gene: 14. Per the germline V gene, CDR1 is LNHDA and CDR2 is SQIVND (reference sequence). The CDR3 protein is CASKRGPDRGGTGELFF. The CDR3 coding sequence is TGTGCCAGTAAAAGGGGACCCGACAGGGGAGGCACCGGGGAGCTGTTTTTT.

This clonotype was seen only a few times. The chain couples TRBV2 to TRBJ1-2; possible D gene TRBD1, 6 bases. The CDR3 consists of 14 residues. Germline V CDR1 and CDR2: SNHLY, FYNNEI. V was pared by 7 bases and J by 4 bases, with 16 bases between. The CDR3: CASKGHGLGYGYTF. The CDR3 DNA reads TGTGCCAGCAAGGGACATGGTTTGGGCTATGGCTACACCTTC.

The chain employs TRBV4-1 and TRBJ2-7; possibly TRBD1 for D (8 bases). The CDR3 loop spans 15 amino acids. Trimming took 3 bases from V and 3 from J, leaving 15 bases between them. Germline V gives CDR1 MGHRA, CDR2 YSYEKL. The CDR3 reads CASSQGGTGIYEQYF. Here the CDR3 DNA reads TGCGCCAGCAGCCAGGGGGGGACAGGAATCTACGAGCAGTACTTC.

This clonotype was observed a few times. The chain joins TRBV19 to TRBJ2-1; 14 bases are a match to TRBD2. After removal of 3 bases from V and 9 bases from J, the junction contained 16 bases not matched to a gene. Germline V gene data show CDR1 as LNHDA and CDR2 as SQIVND (reference sequence). The CDR3 is 19 residues long. The CDR3 sequence is CASSIAGLAGVIRSREQFF. CDR3 nucleotides: TGTGCCAGTAGTATTGCGGGACTAGCGGGAGTTATACGGAGCCGTGAGCAGTTCTTC.

This clonotype has more than one count but fewer than ten. This chain joins TRBV19 and TRBJ2-3; TRBD2 aligns across 14 bases. The germline CDR1 and CDR2 sequences are LNHDA and SQIVND (reference sequence). J lost 1 base, V lost 5 bases, and 2 bases had no gene match. The CDR3 has 16 residues. CDR3 amino acids: CASSRLAGGRTDTQYF. Written as DNA, the CDR3 is TGTGCCAGTAGTCGACTAGCGGGAGGGCGCACAGATACGCAGTATTTT.

The chain links TRBV2 to TRBJ1-3; D is possibly TRBD1 (5 bases). CDR1 is SNHLY and CDR2 is FYNNEI in the germline V gene. The ends were cut back, 9 bases at V and 2 bases at J, with 20 bases in the middle. The length of the CDR3 is 16 residues. The chain's CDR3 is CARGGKGNDPGNTIYF. The DNA for the CDR3 is TGTGCCAGGGGTGGAAAGGGGAATGATCCTGGAAACACCATATATTTT. Full variable domain (rest looked up from reference TRBV2 and TRBJ1-3): EPEVTQTPSHQVTQMGQEVILRCVPISNHLYFYWYRQILGQKVEFLVSFYNNEISEKSEIFDDQFSVERPDGSNFTLKIRSTKLEDSAMYFCARGGKGNDPGNTIYFGEGSWLTVV.

The sample holds one count of this clonotype. The chain couples TRBV7-9 to TRBJ1-1, with a possible D match to TRBD1 (5 bases). The germline V gene has CDR1 SEHNR and CDR2 FQNEAQ (reference sequence). The CDR3 length is 15 residues. Trimming took 5 bases from V and 6 from J, leaving 19 bases between them. The CDR3, as DNA: TGTGCCAGCAGCAGAGGACACGGACATCGACCTGAAGCTTTCTTT. Protein: CASSRGHGHRPEAFF.

The CDR3 coding sequence is TGTGCCTGGAGCAACCGGGACAGCATAAATCAGCCCCAGCATTTT. This gives the protein CAWSNRDSINQPQHF. The gene calls are TRBV30 and TRBJ1-5; 7 bases line up with TRBD1. The CDR3 has 15 amino acids. V dropped 3 bases and J dropped 4; count of bases not matched to a gene: 9. In germline, CDR1 is GTSNPN, CDR2 SVGIG (reference sequence). Filled out from reference TRBV30 and TRBJ1-5, the complete variable domain reads SQTIHQWPATLVQPVGSPLSLECTVEGTSNPNLYWYRQAAGRGLQLLFYSVGIGQISSEVPQNLSASRPQDRQFILSSKKLLLSDSGFYLCAWSNRDSINQPQHFGDGTRLSIL.

J is TRBJ1-5 and V is TRBV7-3; maybe TRBD1 (5 bases). CDR3 length: 15 amino acids. CDR1 is SGHTA and CDR2 is FQGTGA in the germline V gene. With 3 bases removed from V and 1 base from J, the gap between germline ends came to 10 bases. CDR3 region: CASSLAPGSNQPQHF. For the CDR3, the DNA is TGTGCCAGCAGCTTGGCACCAGGGAGCAATCAGCCCCAGCATTTT. The whole variable domain, filled in from reference TRBV7-3 and TRBJ1-5, reads GAGVSQTPSNKVTEKGKYVELRCDPISGHTALYWYRQSLGQGPEFLIYFQGTGAADDSGLPNDRFFAVRPEGSVSTLKIQRTERGDSAVYLCASSLAPGSNQPQHFGDGTRLSIL.

This clonotype was observed a handful of times. The rearrangement links TRBV15 to TRBJ2-1, with no clear D. The V end was cut by 0 bases, the J end by 4 bases, with 4 bases between. CDR3 length: 13 amino acids. Germline V gene data show CDR1 as LNHNV and CDR2 as YYDKDF (reference sequence). The CDR3 nucleotides read TGTGCCACCAGCAGAGAGGGGTACAATGAGCAGTTCTTC. Its translation: CATSREGYNEQFF.

V usage is TRBV15 and J usage is TRBJ1-3; D is unclear. Trimming shortened V by 0 bases and J by 3 bases, and 6 bases separated the two germline ends. The CDR3 sequence is 14 residues long. The germline gives CDR1 LNHNV, CDR2 YYDKDF (reference sequence). CDR3 sequence reads: CATSRDTGGNTIYF. In nucleotides, the CDR3 is TGTGCCACCAGCAGAGATACTGGTGGAAACACCATATATTTT.

J is TRBJ1-2 and V is TRBV10-3, with D possibly being TRBD1 (5 bases). CDR1 is ENHRY, CDR2 SYGVKD, per germline. Trimming took off 10 bases at V and 1 base at J, with 13 bases between the two ends. The CDR3 sequence is 13 residues long. The CDR3 region is CASTRTSNYGYTF. In DNA, the CDR3 is TGTGCCAGCACTAGGACAAGTAACTATGGCTACACCTTC.

This chain uses TRBV5-1 with TRBJ1-2, with a tentative D call TRBD1 (5 bases). CDR3 length: 13 residues. Germline-derived CDR1 and CDR2 are SGHRS and YFSETQ. V was pared by 3 bases and J by 6 bases, with 12 bases between. In nucleotides, the CDR3 is TGCGCCAGCAGCTGGGAGGGGCTGGATGGCTACACCTTC. It yields the protein CASSWEGLDGYTF.